Below are 18 T cell receptor beta chains sequenced from a single sample in a study of shared clonotypes between healthy human individuals. The repertoire was sequenced with immunoSEQ multiplex PCR; TCRdb's copy has only in-frame clones and lacks some. The sample records about 1 million clones, roughly 80% being singletons. The sequenced sample consisted of memory CD4+ T cells sorted from blood. Regarding subset: CD45RA-negative fraction. The receptors were gathered from a man aged 18 to 30 in good health.

This clone was observed a handful of times. V and J are TRBV5-1 and TRBJ1-1; TRBD1 is a possible D gene (6 bases). Trimming took off 4 bases at V and 1 base at J, with 14 bases between the two ends. The CDR3 runs to 15 residues. Germline loops: CDR1 SGHRS, CDR2 YFSETQ. CDR3 bases: TGCGCCAGCAGCCCACGACAGGATAGGAACACTGAAGCTTTCTTT. It codes for CASSPRQDRNTEAFF.

The chain has TRBV9 and TRBJ2-5; TRBD1 matches at 7 bases. V lost 4 bases and J lost 1; bases outside the gene matches: 7. This CDR3 has 15 residues. Germline loops: CDR1 SGDLS, CDR2 YYNGEE. In nucleotides, the CDR3 is TGTGCCAGCAGCCCGAGACAGGGATTCCAAGAGACCCAGTACTTC. Translation gives CASSPRQGFQETQYF.

J is TRBJ2-7 and V is TRBV19, with TRBD1 matching over 7 bases. CDR3 size: 12 residues. The germline V gene encodes CDR1 LNHDA and CDR2 SQIVND (reference sequence). V trimming: 4 bases; J trimming: 3 bases; junction bases outside the gene matches: 0. DNA of the CDR3: TGTGCCAGTAGTAACAGGGGCTACGAGCAGTACTTC. Its translation: CASSNRGYEQYF.

The V gene is TRBV29-1, the J gene TRBJ2-7, with unresolved D. Germline loops: CDR1 SQVTM, CDR2 ANQGSEA. Trimming stripped 7 bases from V and 0 bases from J, with 13 bases between. The CDR3 runs 13 residues. The chain's CDR3 is CSALSSSSYEQYF. For the CDR3, the DNA is TGCAGCGCCCTATCATCTAGCTCCTACGAGCAGTACTTC.

This chain uses TRBV19 with TRBJ2-5; D is perhaps TRBD1 or TRBD2 (6 bases each). The V end was cut by 1 base, the J end by 5 bases, with 14 bases between. Per the germline V gene, CDR1 is LNHDA and CDR2 is SQIVND (reference sequence). The CDR3 spans 15 residues. The CDR3 protein is CASSIVLGGSETQYF. Here the CDR3 DNA reads TGTGCCAGTAGTATAGTGCTGGGGGGCAGTGAGACCCAGTACTTC. The full variable domain, its missing parts supplied by reference TRBV19 and TRBJ2-5, is DGGITQSPKYLFRKEGQNVTLSCEQNLNHDAMYWYRQDPGQGLRLIYYSQIVNDFQKGDIAEGYSVSREKKESFPLTVTSAQKNPTAFYLCASSIVLGGSETQYFGPGTRLLVL.

This clone was observed a handful of times. This sequence joins TRBV18 and TRBJ2-3; D call uncertain. This CDR3 comprises 15 residues. Trimming removed 6 bases from V and 1 base from J, with 14 bases in between. Germline-derived CDR1 and CDR2 are KGHSH and LQKENI. The CDR3 DNA reads TGTGCCAGCTCTCCCTCTACGGGCGGCACAGATACGCAGTATTTT. Residues: CASSPSTGGTDTQYF.

The rearrangement uses TRBV19 and TRBJ2-7; possibly TRBD1 for D (7 bases). The CDR3 runs to 16 residues. Per the germline V gene, CDR1 is LNHDA and CDR2 is SQIVND (reference sequence). The V end was cut by 9 bases, the J end by 0 bases, with 21 bases between. Here the CDR3 reads CASRRSGGQSSYEQYF. DNA of the CDR3: TGTGCCAGCAGACGGTCAGGGGGGCAGAGCTCCTACGAGCAGTACTTC. Using reference TRBV19 and TRBJ2-7 for the parts outside the CDR3, the full variable domain is DGGITQSPKYLFRKEGQNVTLSCEQNLNHDAMYWYRQDPGQGLRLIYYSQIVNDFQKGDIAEGYSVSREKKESFPLTVTSAQKNPTAFYLCASRRSGGQSSYEQYFGPGTRLTVT.

The V gene is TRBV18, the J gene TRBJ2-1; perhaps TRBD1 as D (5 bases). V was shortened by 0 bases and J by 7 bases, with 10 bases between the two germline ends. Germline-derived CDR1 and CDR2 are KGHSH and LQKENI. CDR3 length: 14 amino acids. As DNA, the CDR3 is TGTGCCAGCTCACCACCGGTAGGGGCGAATGAGCAGTTCTTC. Translated: CASSPPVGANEQFF.

As for this clone: Additional DNA sequences in this sample encode the identical CDR3. V and J are TRBV11-2 and TRBJ1-3; TRBD1 matches at 7 bases. V shed 4 bases, J shed 2 bases, and the junction held 5 bases outside the gene matches. The CDR3 consists of 15 residues. The germline V gene encodes CDR1 SGHAT and CDR2 FQNNGV. The CDR3 sequence: CASSSQGVAGNTIYF. The CDR3 coding sequence is TGTGCCAGCAGCTCCCAGGGGGTTGCTGGAAACACCATATATTTT.

This clone was recorded only once. This chain joins TRBV7-2 and TRBJ1-6; 7 nucleotides line up with TRBD1. The CDR3 sequence is 15 residues long. Germline CDR1 SGHTA, CDR2 FQGNSA. V dropped 4 bases and J dropped 10; count of bases not matched to a gene: 10. The CDR3 nucleotides are TGTGCCAGCAGCTCATACAGGGGAGAAGAATCACCCCTCCACTTT. As protein: CASSSYRGEESPLHF.

The rearrangement links TRBV7-2 to TRBJ1-6, with a tentative D call TRBD1 (6 bases). The V gene's germline CDR1 is SGHTA and CDR2 FQGNSA. The CDR3 is 16 amino acids. Trimming shortened V by 4 bases and J by 5 bases, and 15 bases separated the two germline ends. CDR3 amino acids: CASSSSGTHNNSPLHF. The CDR3 coding sequence is TGTGCCAGCAGCTCCTCCGGGACACATAATAATTCACCCCTCCACTTT.

This clone was picked up one time. The J gene is TRBJ1-6, the V gene TRBV6-6, with 9 bases aligning to TRBD1. V trimming: 2 bases; J trimming: 7 bases; junction bases outside the gene matches: 3. CDR1 is MNHNY and CDR2 is SVGAGI in the germline V gene (reference sequence). There are 15 residues in the CDR3. In DNA, the CDR3 is TGTGCCAGCAGTTACATCACAGGGGGCAATTCACCCCTCCACTTT. Translation gives CASSYITGGNSPLHF.

The chain joins TRBV5-1 to TRBJ2-7, with D hard to call. Germline V gene data show CDR1 as SGHRS and CDR2 as YFSETQ. The V end was cut by 1 base, the J end by 6 bases, with 11 bases between. CDR3 length: 13 amino acids. CDR3 protein: CASSLNWASEQYF. The CDR3 coding sequence is TGCGCCAGCAGCTTGAATTGGGCAAGCGAGCAGTACTTC.

V and J are TRBV9 and TRBJ1-6; D gene ambiguous. Germline loops: CDR1 SGDLS, CDR2 YYNGEE. CDR3 length: 20 residues. The germline V and J ends were trimmed by 0 bases and 0 bases, with 19 bases remaining between them. The CDR3 bases are TGTGCCAGCAGCGTAGAACCAGGAGGCACGCGGAGCTCCTATAATTCACCCCTCCACTTT. Translation: CASSVEPGGTRSSYNSPLHF.

The chain recombines TRBV29-1 with TRBJ2-4; D is undetermined. Trimming pared 2 bases from V and 0 bases from J, leaving 8 bases between. The CDR3 sequence is 14 residues long. From germline, CDR1 is SQVTM and CDR2 ANQGSEA. The CDR3 region has the DNA TGCAGCGTTGAACTATCGCTAGCCAAAAACATTCAGTACTTC. This encodes CSVELSLAKNIQYF.

The V call is TRBV7-8, the J call TRBJ2-5; tentatively, D is TRBD1 (7 bases). The germline V gene encodes CDR1 SGHVS and CDR2 FQNEAQ. Trimming shortened V by 4 bases and J by 5 bases, and 14 bases separated the two germline ends. This CDR3 region has 14 residues. The CDR3 spells CASSSQGGKETQYF. The CDR3 DNA reads as TGTGCCAGCAGCTCCCAGGGGGGCAAGGAGACCCAGTACTTC.

The DNA of the CDR3 is TGTGCCACTATGGACAGCCTGAACACCGGGGAGCTGTTTTTT. Its protein is CATMDSLNTGELFF. The chain links TRBV6-1 to TRBJ2-2, with a possible D match to TRBD1 (6 bases). This CDR3 comprises 14 residues. V was clipped by 10 bases and J by 1 base, with 13 bases between them. Germline CDR1 and CDR2: MNHNS and SASEGT.

The CDR3 loop reads CASGVGQGKNTEAFF. As DNA, the CDR3 is TGTGCCAGTGGGGTCGGACAGGGAAAGAACACTGAAGCTTTCTTT. J is TRBJ1-1 and V is TRBV19; 8 nucleotides align to TRBD1. The CDR3 sequence is 15 residues long. The V segment lost 8 bases and the J segment 1 base; nucleotides outside the gene matches: 9. The germline V gene encodes CDR1 LNHDA and CDR2 SQIVND (reference sequence). The full variable domain, completed using reference TRBV19 and TRBJ1-1, is DGGITQSPKYLFRKEGQNVTLSCEQNLNHDAMYWYRQDPGQGLRLIYYSQIVNDFQKGDIAEGYSVSREKKESFPLTVTSAQKNPTAFYLCASGVGQGKNTEAFFGQGTRLTVV.